This entry lists 4 T cell receptor beta chains sequenced from one sample in a study of blood T cell repertoires in COVID-19. Method: immunoSEQ multiplex PCR; TCRdb's copy keeps in-frame clones and lacks some. Here the sample spans 200,000 or so clones, around 84% being singletons. The sequenced material came from peripheral blood. These receptor sequences come from a woman aged 55-70 years who had recovered from COVID-19.

The V and J genes are TRBV6-2 or TRBV6-3 and TRBJ2-7; perhaps TRBD1 as D (6 bases). CDR1 and CDR2 (germline): MNHEY, SVGEGT. This CDR3 spans 13 amino acids. With 4 bases removed from V and 2 bases from J, the gap between germline ends came to 9 bases. CDR3 protein: CASSSGQPYEQYF. The CDR3 nucleotides read TGTGCCAGCAGTTCCGGACAGCCCTACGAGCAGTACTTC.

The chain is built from TRBV9 and TRBJ2-5; 16 bases match TRBD2. With 4 bases clipped from V and 6 bases from J, the junction kept 6 bases outside the gene matches. This CDR3 region has 16 residues. Germline assignment: CDR1 SGDLS and CDR2 YYNGEE. The CDR3 nucleotides read TGTGCCAGCAGCACTGGGACTAGCGGGGGGGCCCAGACCCAGTACTTC. This codes for CASSTGTSGGAQTQYF.

The chain uses TRBV19 and TRBJ2-2; 8 positions agree with TRBD2. V was pared by 8 bases and J by 6 bases, with 5 bases of the junction left unmatched. The CDR3 is made up of 13 amino acids. Germline V gene sequence: CDR1 LNHDA, CDR2 SQIVND (reference sequence). The CDR3 sequence is CASSSGGPGELFF. The CDR3 bases are TGTGCCAGTTCCAGCGGGGGCCCCGGGGAGCTGTTTTTT.

The J gene is TRBJ1-5, the V gene TRBV24-1; D gene ambiguous. Trimming stripped 0 bases from V and 0 bases from J, with 11 bases between. Germline CDR1 and CDR2: KGHDR and SFDVKD. The CDR3 spans 17 residues. The CDR3: CATSDLHAQFSNQPQHF. As DNA, the CDR3 is TGTGCCACCAGTGATTTGCACGCACAGTTTAGCAATCAGCCCCAGCATTTT.